This T cell receptor beta chain was documented in a study of shared clonotypes between healthy human individuals. Trimming stripped 10 bases from V and 4 bases from J, with 16 bases between. The V gene's germline CDR1 is MNHNS and CDR2 SASEGT. CDR3 length equals 13 residues. As regards this clone: The antigen remains unidentified.

Investigators spread the genomic DNA of each subset evenly over several immunoSEQ plates. Clones were sequenced by immunoSEQ multiplex PCR, and TCRdb holds only the in-frame ones, with some missing. The table has roughly 680,000 clones, 55% to 75% seen once. Study-level points and caveats: Shared clonotypes: 4.5% to 5% naive CD4, under 4% naive CD8, 2.3% memory CD4, under 0.45% memory CD8.

Material: memory CD4+ T cells sorted from blood. Subset in this sample: CD45RA-negative fraction. The gene calls are TRBV6-1 and TRBJ1-1; D is undetermined. The TCR originated in a woman aged 25 to 39 in good health. The CDR3 here is CATHGIPRTEAFF. In DNA form, the CDR3 reads TGTGCCACCCATGGAATCCCCCGCACTGAAGCTTTCTTT.